What follows describes a single T cell receptor beta chain. Antigen specificity is unknown. This sample stems from a study of blood T cells in healthy people across ages. Investigators took about 10 milliliters of peripheral blood from every donor. Isolated PBMCs totaled at least 6.5 million in each sample. The length of the CDR3 is 15 residues. CDR1 and CDR2 from the germline V gene are KGHDR and SFDVKD. Primed by a sample-barcoded 5' primer and a J-beta primer mix, a second PCR proceeded for roughly 7 to 11 cycles. Every sample returned 2.5 million or more CDR3-containing paired-end reads. TCRdb redid the calling of the 5' RACE reads with MiXCR, one entry per CDR3 protein. The sample lists roughly 800,000 distinct CDR3 sequences; roughly 60% were seen once. General observations from the study: Observed TCR beta diversity per million T cells went down as age went up. This fall followed a roughly linear course with age.

This receptor was obtained from a man younger than 40 in good health. Source material: blood. The rearrangement joins TRBV24-1 to TRBJ2-7; 9 bases agree with TRBD2. The end of the DNA aligns better with TRBJ2-5, so the J call may be wrong. The chain's CDR3 is CATSVAGVGEETQYF. The CDR3 DNA sequence: TGTGCCACCAGTGTAGCGGGAGTCGGGGAAGAGACCCAGTACTTC.